Below are 16 T cell receptor beta chains sequenced from a single sample in a study of T cell changes during pregnancy in multiple sclerosis. Sequencing was performed with immunoSEQ multiplex PCR; in TCRdb, only in-frame clones are kept and a portion is missing. The repertoire has about 25,000 clones, about 89% of them found once; the top ten carry about 13%. The sequencing here drew on CD8+ T cells from peripheral blood mononuclear cells, taken in the first trimester of pregnancy. Receptors were obtained from a female donor in good health, enrolled as a control in a pregnancy study.

The chain carries TRBV6-1 and TRBJ1-1; D is perhaps TRBD1 (5 bases). The germline gives CDR1 MNHNS, CDR2 SASEGT. This CDR3 region has 16 residues. The V end was cut by 1 base, the J end by 3 bases, with 15 bases between. CDR3 loop: CASSEGGGGYDTEAFF. The CDR3 nucleotides read TGTGCCAGCAGTGAAGGAGGCGGGGGATATGACACTGAAGCTTTCTTT.

As concerns this clone: An end of the junction differs from the germline gene, which may be a read error. This chain connects TRBV15 to TRBJ2-7; TRBD2 is a possible D gene (5 bases). CDR1 is LNHNV and CDR2 is YYDKDF in the germline V gene (reference sequence). This CDR3 is 14 amino acids long. The CDR3 is CATSRERSSYEQYF. For the CDR3, the DNA is TGTGCCACCAGTAGAGAGCGGAGCTCCTACGAGCAGTACTTC.

This chain joins TRBV11-2 and TRBJ2-7, with D unresolved. Trimming took off 3 bases at V and 0 bases at J, with 6 bases between the two ends. The germline CDR1 and CDR2 sequences are SGHAT and FQNNGV. This CDR3 region has 13 residues. CDR3 sequence: CASSFLYSYEQYF. CDR3 coding DNA: TGTGCCAGCAGCTTCCTCTACTCCTACGAGCAGTACTTC.

Regarding this clone: One junction end disagrees with the germline gene, perhaps due to a read error. The V and J genes are TRBV5-1 and TRBJ2-1; 11 nucleotides agree with TRBD2. The CDR3 has 17 amino acids. Germline assignment: CDR1 SGHRS and CDR2 YFSETQ. CDR3: CASSLGLADIWYNEQFF. In DNA form, the CDR3 reads TGCGCCAGCAGTTTGGGACTAGCGGATATTTGGTACAATGAGCAGTTCTTC. The full variable domain, completed using reference TRBV5-1 and TRBJ2-1, is KAGVTQTPRYLIKTRGQQVTLSCSPISGHRSVSWYQQTPGQGLQFLFEYFSETQRNKGNFPGRFSGRQFSNSRSEMNVSTLELGDSALYLCASSLGLADIWYNEQFFGPGTRLTVL.

V and J are TRBV27 and TRBJ2-7, with D possibly matching TRBD2 (6 bases). Germline-derived CDR1 and CDR2 are MNHEY and SMNVEV (reference sequence). The length of the CDR3 is 11 residues. V lost 3 bases, J lost 6 bases, and 6 bases lay in between. The CDR3 coding sequence is TGTGCCAGCAGTTTCGGGGGCGAGCAGTACTTC. Translated: CASSFGGEQYF.

This clone was recorded only once. The rearrangement joins TRBV6-1 to TRBJ2-3; 7 bases match TRBD1. After removal of 1 base from V and 1 base from J, the junction contained 2 bases not matched to a gene. The V gene's germline CDR1 is MNHNS and CDR2 SASEGT. The CDR3 loop spans 15 amino acids. CDR3 nucleotides: TGTGCCAGCAGTGAAGTCCAGGGGGGCACAGATACGCAGTATTTT. As protein: CASSEVQGGTDTQYF.

The chain employs TRBV2 and TRBJ2-1; TRBD2 matches at 9 bases. Unmatched junction bases numbered 5, after V lost 6 bases and J lost 2 bases. The CDR3 contains 15 residues. The V gene's germline CDR1 is SNHLY and CDR2 FYNNEI. CDR3 sequence (DNA): TGTGCCAGCAGAAGACTAGCGGAACCCTACAATGAGCAGTTCTTC. Its translation: CASRRLAEPYNEQFF.

This sequence joins TRBV29-1 and TRBJ2-5; D uncertain. The CDR3 extends over 13 amino acids. V was clipped by 3 bases and J by 5 bases, with 13 bases between them. Germline V gene data show CDR1 as SQVTM and CDR2 as ANQGSEA. The CDR3 reads CSVEVASPETQYF. The CDR3 DNA reads TGCAGCGTTGAGGTGGCATCTCCGGAGACCCAGTACTTC.

The V gene is TRBV19, the J gene TRBJ2-7; TRBD2 matches at 10 bases. Germline CDR1 is LNHDA and CDR2 is SQIVND (reference sequence). J lost 0 bases, V lost 5 bases, and 4 bases had no gene match. CDR3 size: 15 residues. CDR3 in amino acids: CASSVTSGSSYEQYF. The CDR3 DNA follows: TGTGCCAGTAGTGTGACTAGCGGGTCCTCCTACGAGCAGTACTTC. The full variable domain, completed using reference TRBV19 and TRBJ2-7, is DGGITQSPKYLFRKEGQNVTLSCEQNLNHDAMYWYRQDPGQGLRLIYYSQIVNDFQKGDIAEGYSVSREKKESFPLTVTSAQKNPTAFYLCASSVTSGSSYEQYFGPGTRLTVT.

The chain couples TRBV7-9 to TRBJ2-1, with D perhaps matching TRBD2 (5 bases). V lost 2 bases and J lost 8, with 16 bases in between. Germline V gives CDR1 SEHNR, CDR2 FQNEAQ (reference sequence). The length of the CDR3 is 15 residues. The CDR3 DNA reads as TGTGCCAGCAGCTTACCCCGATCGAGGGCGGATGAGCAGTTCTTC. Translation gives CASSLPRSRADEQFF.

V usage is TRBV4-1 and J usage is TRBJ2-1; 9 nucleotides match TRBD2. The CDR3 sequence is 19 residues long. V lost 4 bases, J lost 4 bases, and 17 bases stayed unmatched. Germline V CDR1 and CDR2: MGHRA, YSYEKL. CDR3 bases: TGCGCCAGCAGCCGTATCGCGCTAGCGGGGACTACAGGGTACAATGAGCAGTTCTTC. Its translation is CASSRIALAGTTGYNEQFF.

This clone is termed medium-sized. CDR3 sequence: CASSLAGGEQFF. Written as DNA, the CDR3 is TGTGCCAGCTCACTGGCAGGGGGAGAGCAGTTCTTC. The chain combines TRBV18 with TRBJ2-1, with 7 bases matching TRBD1. The CDR3 length is 12 residues. Germline CDR1 and CDR2: KGHSH and LQKENI. V dropped 4 bases and J dropped 10; count of bases not matched to a gene: 4. Combining the CDR3 with reference TRBV18 and TRBJ2-1 gives the whole variable domain NAGVMQNPRHLVRRRGQEARLRCSPMKGHSHVYWYRQLPEEGLKFMVYLQKENIIDESGMPKERFSAEFPKEGPSILRIQQVVRGDSAAYFCASSLAGGEQFFGPGTRLTVL.

The J gene is TRBJ2-5, the V gene TRBV7-6; 13 bases fit TRBD2. CDR3 length: 18 residues. The germline gives CDR1 SGHVS, CDR2 FNYEAQ. Losses at the gene ends were 6 bases for V and 0 bases for J; bases not matched to a gene: 10. The CDR3 nucleotides are TGTGCCAGCAGTCCCGGACTAGCGGGGGCTATATACCAAGAGACCCAGTACTTC. This sequence encodes CASSPGLAGAIYQETQYF.

This chain connects TRBV5-4 to TRBJ2-2, with TRBD2 matching 7 bases. J was trimmed by 0 bases and V by 0 bases; bases with no gene match: 5. This CDR3 has 17 amino acids. Germline values: CDR1 SGHNT, CDR2 YYREEE (reference sequence). CDR3 protein: CASSLDREGTNTGELFF. CDR3 sequence (DNA): TGTGCCAGCAGCTTGGATAGGGAGGGAACGAACACCGGGGAGCTGTTTTTT.

This sequence joins TRBV25-1 and TRBJ1-2; D is unresolved. Trimming stripped 6 bases from V and 3 bases from J, with 11 bases between. The V gene's germline CDR1 is MGHDK and CDR2 SYGVNS. The CDR3 is 13 residues long. CDR3 protein: CASSLYRHYGYTF. DNA of the CDR3: TGTGCCAGCAGCCTTTACAGACACTATGGCTACACCTTC.

The chain employs TRBV9 and TRBJ2-2, with D possibly being TRBD2 (5 bases). Trimming removed 0 bases at V and 7 bases at J, with 10 bases between. The CDR3 totals 14 residues. Germline loops: CDR1 SGDLS, CDR2 YYNGEE. The CDR3 here is CASSVGGFGGELFF. CDR3 coding DNA: TGTGCCAGCAGCGTAGGAGGGTTTGGCGGGGAGCTGTTTTTT.